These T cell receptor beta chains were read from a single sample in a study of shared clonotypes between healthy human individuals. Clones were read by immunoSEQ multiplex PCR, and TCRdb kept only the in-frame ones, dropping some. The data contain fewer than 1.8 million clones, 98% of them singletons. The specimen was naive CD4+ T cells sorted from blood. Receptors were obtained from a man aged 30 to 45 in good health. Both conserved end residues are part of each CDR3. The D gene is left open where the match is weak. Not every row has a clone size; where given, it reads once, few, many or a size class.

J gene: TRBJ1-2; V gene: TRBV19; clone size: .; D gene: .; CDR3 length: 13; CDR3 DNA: TGTGCCAGTAGTACAACCTGGTTCGATGGCTACACCTTC; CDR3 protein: CASSTTWFDGYTF
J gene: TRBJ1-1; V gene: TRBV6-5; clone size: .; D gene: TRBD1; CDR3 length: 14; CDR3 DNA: TGTGCCAGCAGGGGTACAGGGGATGGCACTGAAGCTTTCTTT; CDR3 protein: CASRGTGDGTEAFF
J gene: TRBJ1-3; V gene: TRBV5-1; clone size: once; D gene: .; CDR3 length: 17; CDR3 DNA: TGCGCCAGCAGCCGAGACAGGACGTTTAGCTCTGGAAACACCATATATTTT; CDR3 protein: CASSRDRTFSSGNTIYF
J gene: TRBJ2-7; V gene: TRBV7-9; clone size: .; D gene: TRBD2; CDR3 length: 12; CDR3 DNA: TGTGCCAGCAGCTTGGCTAGCGGGACGCAGTACTTC; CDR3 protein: CASSLASGTQYF
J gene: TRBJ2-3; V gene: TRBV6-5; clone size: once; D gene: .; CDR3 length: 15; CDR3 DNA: TGTGCCAGCAGTCTAAGTGGGTTAGGCACAGATACGCAGTATTTT; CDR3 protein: CASSLSGLGTDTQYF
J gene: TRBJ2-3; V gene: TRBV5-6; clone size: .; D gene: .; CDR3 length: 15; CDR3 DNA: TGTGCCAGCAGCTTGGCCACGGGAGCTACAGATACGCAGTATTTT; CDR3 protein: CASSLATGATDTQYF
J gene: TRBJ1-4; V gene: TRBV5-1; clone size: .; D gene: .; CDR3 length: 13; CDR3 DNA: TGCGCCAGCGGGAAGGACCCTAATGAAAAACTGTTTTTT; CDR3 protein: CASGKDPNEKLFF
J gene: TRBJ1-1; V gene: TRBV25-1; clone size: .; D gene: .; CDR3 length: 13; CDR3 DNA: TGTGCCAGCAGTTATCGATTTCGAACTGAAGCTTTCTTT; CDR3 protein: CASSYRFRTEAFF
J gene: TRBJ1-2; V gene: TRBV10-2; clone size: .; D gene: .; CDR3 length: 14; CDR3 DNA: TGCGCCAGCAGTGATGGGGTAGGGTTATATGGCTACACCTTC; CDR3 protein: CASSDGVGLYGYTF
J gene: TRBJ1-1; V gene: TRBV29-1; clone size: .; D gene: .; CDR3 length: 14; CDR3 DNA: TGCAGCGCCGGAAAGACATTTTTCCCCCCTGAAGCTTTCTTT; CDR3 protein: CSAGKTFFPPEAFF
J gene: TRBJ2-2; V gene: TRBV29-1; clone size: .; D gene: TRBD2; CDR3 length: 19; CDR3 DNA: TGCAGCGTTGAAGACCGTTCGACTAGCGGGAGGATAGATTCCGGGGAGCTGTTTTTT; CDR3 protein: CSVEDRSTSGRIDSGELFF
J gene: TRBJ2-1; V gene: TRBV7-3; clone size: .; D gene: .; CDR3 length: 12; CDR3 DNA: TGTGCCAGCAGCTTAAATTGGGGTGAGCAGTTCTTC; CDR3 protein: CASSLNWGEQFF
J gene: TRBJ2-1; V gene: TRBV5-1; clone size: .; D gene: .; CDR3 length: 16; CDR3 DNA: TGCGCCAGCAGCCCTTACACCTCAGGGAAATACAATGAGCAGTTCTTC; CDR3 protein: CASSPYTSGKYNEQFF
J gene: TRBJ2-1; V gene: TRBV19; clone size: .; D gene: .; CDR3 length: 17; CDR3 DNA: TGTGCCAGTAGTATAGACATAATAGCGTTCGCCTACAATGAGCAGTTCTTC; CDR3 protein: CASSIDIIAFAYNEQFF
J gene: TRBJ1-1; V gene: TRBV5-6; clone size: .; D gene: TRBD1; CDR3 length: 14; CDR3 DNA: TGTGCCAGCAGCTTGGTGGGGGACAGGATTGAAGCTTTCTTT; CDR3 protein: CASSLVGDRIEAFF
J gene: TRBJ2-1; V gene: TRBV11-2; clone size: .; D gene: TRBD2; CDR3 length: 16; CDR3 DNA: TGTGCCAGCACTCGCCTAGCGGGGTTACCAAACAATGAGCAGTTCTTC; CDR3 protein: CASTRLAGLPNNEQFF
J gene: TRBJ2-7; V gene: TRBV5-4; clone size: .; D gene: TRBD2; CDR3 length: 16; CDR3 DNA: TGTGCCAGCAGCTCTAGCGGGAGAACCGGGGGCTACGAGCAGTACTTC; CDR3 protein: CASSSSGRTGGYEQYF
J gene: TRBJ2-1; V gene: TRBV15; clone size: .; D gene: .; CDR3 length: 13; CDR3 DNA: TGTGCCACCAGCAGGGAGATAAACAATGAGCAGTTCTTC; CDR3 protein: CATSREINNEQFF
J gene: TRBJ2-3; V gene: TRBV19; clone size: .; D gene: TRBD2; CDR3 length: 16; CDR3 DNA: TGTGCCAGTAGTATAGGGCTAGCGGGAGCTAGAGATACGCAGTATTTT; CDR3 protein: CASSIGLAGARDTQYF
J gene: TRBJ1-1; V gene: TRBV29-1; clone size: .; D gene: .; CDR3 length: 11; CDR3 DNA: TGCAGCGTGACCGGGGTCGCTGAAGCTTTCTTT; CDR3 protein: CSVTGVAEAFF
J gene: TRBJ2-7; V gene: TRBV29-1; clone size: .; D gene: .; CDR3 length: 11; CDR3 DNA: TGCAGCGTCGCCGGCCCCTACGAGCAGTACTTC; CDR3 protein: CSVAGPYEQYF
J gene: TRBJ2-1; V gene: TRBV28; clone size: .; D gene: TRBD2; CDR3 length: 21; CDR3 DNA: TGTGCCAGCAGTCCCCTTTGGGGTAGCGGGAGGGCCTCGGACTCCTACAATGAGCAGTTCTTC; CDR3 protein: CASSPLWGSGRASDSYNEQFF
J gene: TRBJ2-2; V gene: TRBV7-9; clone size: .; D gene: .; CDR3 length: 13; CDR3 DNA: TGTGCCACTAGACTAGTAGTCACCGGGGAGCTGTTTTTT; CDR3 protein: CATRLVVTGELFF
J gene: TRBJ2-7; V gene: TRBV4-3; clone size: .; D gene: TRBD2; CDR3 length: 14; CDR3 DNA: TGCGCCAGCAGCCATAGCGGGAGGACCTACGAGCAGTACTTC; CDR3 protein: CASSHSGRTYEQYF
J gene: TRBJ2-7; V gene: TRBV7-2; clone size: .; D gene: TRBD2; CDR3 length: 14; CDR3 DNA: TGTGCCAGCAGCGGTAGCGGGAGTGCCTACGAGCAGTACTTC; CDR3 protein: CASSGSGSAYEQYF
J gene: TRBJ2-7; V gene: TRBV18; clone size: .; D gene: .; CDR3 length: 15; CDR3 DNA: TGTGCCAGCTCACCACGAGACCTAAGCTCCTACGAGCAGTACTTC; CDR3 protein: CASSPRDLSSYEQYF
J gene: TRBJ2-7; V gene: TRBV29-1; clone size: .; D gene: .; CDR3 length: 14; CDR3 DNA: TGCAGCGTTGGCCAGCTGGGGGGTTCCTACGAGCAGTACTTC; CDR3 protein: CSVGQLGGSYEQYF
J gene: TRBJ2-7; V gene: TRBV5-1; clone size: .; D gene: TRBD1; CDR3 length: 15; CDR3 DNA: TGCGCCAGCAGCTTGGCCGTGGAGGGACAGGCCGAGCAGTACTTC; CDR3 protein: CASSLAVEGQAEQYF
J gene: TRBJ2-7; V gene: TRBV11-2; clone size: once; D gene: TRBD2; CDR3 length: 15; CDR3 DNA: TGTGCCAGCAGCACTAGGACTAGCGGGGGCTACGAGCAGTACTTC; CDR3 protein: CASSTRTSGGYEQYF
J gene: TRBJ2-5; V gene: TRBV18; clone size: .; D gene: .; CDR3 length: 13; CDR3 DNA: TGTGCCAGCTCACCAGTGAGGGACGAGACCCAGTACTTC; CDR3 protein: CASSPVRDETQYF
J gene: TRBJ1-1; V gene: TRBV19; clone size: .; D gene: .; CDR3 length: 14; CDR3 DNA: TGTGCCAGTAGTCAGGGTTTCGGGAACACTGAAGCTTTCTTT; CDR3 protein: CASSQGFGNTEAFF
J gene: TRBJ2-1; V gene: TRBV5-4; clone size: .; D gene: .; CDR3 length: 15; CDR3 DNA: TGTGCCAGCAGCGGACCGGGGCGGGGTTACAATGAGCAGTTCTTC; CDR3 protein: CASSGPGRGYNEQFF
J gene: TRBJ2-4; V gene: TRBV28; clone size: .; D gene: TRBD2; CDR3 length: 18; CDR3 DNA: TGTGCCAGCAGTTTTCCCGGGACTAGCGGGAGGGCGCGGAACATTCAGTACTTC; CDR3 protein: CASSFPGTSGRARNIQYF
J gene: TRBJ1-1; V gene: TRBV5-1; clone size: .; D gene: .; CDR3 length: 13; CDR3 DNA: TGCGCCAGCAGCTTGGAATGGAGCACTGAAGCTTTCTTT; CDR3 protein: CASSLEWSTEAFF
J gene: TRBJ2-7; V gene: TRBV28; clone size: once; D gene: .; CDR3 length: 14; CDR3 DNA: TGTGCCAGCGTAACAGGAAGTTCAAACGAGGAGCAGTACTTC; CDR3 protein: CASVTGSSNEEQYF
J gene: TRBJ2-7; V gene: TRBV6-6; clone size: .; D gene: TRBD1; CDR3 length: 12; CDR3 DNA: TGTGCCAGCACCGCGGACAGGAGATTCCAGTACTTC; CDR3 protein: CASTADRRFQYF
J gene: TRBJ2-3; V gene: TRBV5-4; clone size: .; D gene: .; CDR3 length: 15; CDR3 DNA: TGTGCCAGCAGCTTGTCGGGACGAGGGACAGATACGCAGTATTTT; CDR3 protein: CASSLSGRGTDTQYF
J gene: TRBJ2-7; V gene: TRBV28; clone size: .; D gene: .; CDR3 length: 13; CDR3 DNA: TGTGCCAGCAGCCACACAGGGTCCTACGAGCAGTACTTC; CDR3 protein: CASSHTGSYEQYF
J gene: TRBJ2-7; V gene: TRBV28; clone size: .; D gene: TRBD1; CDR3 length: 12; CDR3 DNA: TGTGCCAGCAGCCCAGTGCAGGGGGCGCAGTACTTC; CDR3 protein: CASSPVQGAQYF